A single sample is the source of the 2 T cell receptor beta chains below, sequenced in a study of esophageal squamous cell carcinoma under preoperative chemotherapy. TCRdb recomputed calls from the PCR reads with MiXCR, one row per CDR3 protein. The data show roughly 30,000 distinct CDR3 sequences, with roughly half seen just once and 9.5% to 15% held by the top ten. Time point given: before preoperative PTX-NDP chemotherapy. Sample collection was performed from a patient given preoperative chemotherapy. These receptors originate from a human donor with esophageal squamous cell carcinoma. The donor label of this sample is uncertain.

The chain employs TRBV10-2 and TRBJ2-7, with D perhaps being TRBD1 or TRBD2 (6 bases each). Per germline, CDR1 WSHSY and CDR2 SAAADI. Trimming stripped 5 bases from V and 3 bases from J, with 11 bases between. The CDR3 is made up of 13 amino acids. The CDR3 DNA follows: TGCGCCAGCAGTTCGGGGGCGAACTACGAGCAGTACTTC. As protein: CASSSGANYEQYF.

V and J are TRBV11-3 and TRBJ2-1; no clear D gene. Germline V gene lookup returns CDR1 SGHNT and CDR2 YENEEA. V was shortened by 6 bases and J by 13 bases, with 19 bases between the two germline ends. The CDR3 is made up of 13 amino acids. CDR3 in amino acids: CASRPTLQETQFF. For the CDR3, the DNA is TGTGCCAGCAGGCCGACCCTCCAAGAGACCCAGTTCTTC. The full variable domain, rest sourced from reference TRBV11-3 and TRBJ2-1, is EAGVVQSPRYKIIEKKQPVAFWCNPISGHNTLYWYLQNLGQGPELLIRYENEEAVDDSQLPKDRFSAERLKGVDSTLKIQPAELGDSAVYLCASRPTLQETQFFGPGTRLTVL.